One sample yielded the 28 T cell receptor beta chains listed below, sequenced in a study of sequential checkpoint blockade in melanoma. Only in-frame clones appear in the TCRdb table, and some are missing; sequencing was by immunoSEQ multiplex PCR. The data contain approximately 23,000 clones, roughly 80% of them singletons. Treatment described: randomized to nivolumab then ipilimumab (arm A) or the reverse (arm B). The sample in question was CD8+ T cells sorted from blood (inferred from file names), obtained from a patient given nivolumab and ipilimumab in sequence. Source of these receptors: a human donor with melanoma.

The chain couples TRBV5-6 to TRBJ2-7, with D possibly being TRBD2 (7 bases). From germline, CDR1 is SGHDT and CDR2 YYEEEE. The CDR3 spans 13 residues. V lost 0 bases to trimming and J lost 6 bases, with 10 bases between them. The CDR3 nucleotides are TGTGCCAGCAGCTTGGGGCGGGGGCCCGAGCAGTACTTC. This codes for CASSLGRGPEQYF.

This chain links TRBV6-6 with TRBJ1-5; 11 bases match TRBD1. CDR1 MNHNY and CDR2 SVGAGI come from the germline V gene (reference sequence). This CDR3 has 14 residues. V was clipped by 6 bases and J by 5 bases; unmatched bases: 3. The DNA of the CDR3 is TGTGCCAGCAGCTGGACAGGGGGCGATCAGCCCCAGCATTTT. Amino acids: CASSWTGGDQPQHF.

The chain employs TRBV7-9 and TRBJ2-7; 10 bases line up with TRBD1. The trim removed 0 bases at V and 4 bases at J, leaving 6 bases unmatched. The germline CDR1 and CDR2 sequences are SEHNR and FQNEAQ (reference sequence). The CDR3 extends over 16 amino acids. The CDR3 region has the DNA TGTGCCAGCAGCTTAGCTCAGGACAGGGGGAGATACGAGCAGTACTTC. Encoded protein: CASSLAQDRGRYEQYF. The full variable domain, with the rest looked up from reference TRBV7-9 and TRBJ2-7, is DTGVSQNPRHKITKRGQNVTFRCDPISEHNRLYWYRQTLGQGPEFLTYFQNEAQLEKSRLLSDRFSAERPKGSFSTLEIQRTEQGDSAMYLCASSLAQDRGRYEQYFGPGTRLTVT.

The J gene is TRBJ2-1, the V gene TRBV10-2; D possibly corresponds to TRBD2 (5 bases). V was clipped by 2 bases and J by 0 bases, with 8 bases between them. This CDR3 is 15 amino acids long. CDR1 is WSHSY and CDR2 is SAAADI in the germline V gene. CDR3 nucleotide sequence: TGCGCCAGCAGTGAGGAGCGGCCCTCCTACAATGAGCAGTTCTTC. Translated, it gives CASSEERPSYNEQFF.

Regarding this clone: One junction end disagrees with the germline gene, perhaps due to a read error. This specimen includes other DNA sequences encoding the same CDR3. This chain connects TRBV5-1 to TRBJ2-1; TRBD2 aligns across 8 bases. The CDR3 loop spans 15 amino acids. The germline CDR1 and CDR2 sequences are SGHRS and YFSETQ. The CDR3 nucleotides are TGTGCCAGCAGCCGCGGACTAGCAGAGTACAATGAGCAGTTCTTC. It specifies CASSRGLAEYNEQFF. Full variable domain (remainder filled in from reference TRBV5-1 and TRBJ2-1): KAGVTQTPRYLIKTRGQQVTLSCSPISGHRSVSWYQQTPGQGLQFLFEYFSETQRNKGNFPGRFSGRQFSNSRSEMNVSTLELGDSALYLCASSRGLAEYNEQFFGPGTRLTVL.

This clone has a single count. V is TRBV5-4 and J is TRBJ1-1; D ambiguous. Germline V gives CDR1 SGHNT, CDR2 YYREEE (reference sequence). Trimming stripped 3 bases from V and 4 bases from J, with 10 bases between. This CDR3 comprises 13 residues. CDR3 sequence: CASSYQVVTEAFF. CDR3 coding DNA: TGTGCCAGCAGCTACCAGGTGGTCACTGAAGCTTTCTTT.

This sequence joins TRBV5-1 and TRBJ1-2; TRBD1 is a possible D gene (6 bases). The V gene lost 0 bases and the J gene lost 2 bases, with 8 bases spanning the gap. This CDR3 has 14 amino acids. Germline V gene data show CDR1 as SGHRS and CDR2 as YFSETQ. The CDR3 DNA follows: TGCGCCAGCAGCTTGGCGGGACACAACTATGGCTACACCTTC. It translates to CASSLAGHNYGYTF. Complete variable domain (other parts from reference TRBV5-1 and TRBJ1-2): KAGVTQTPRYLIKTRGQQVTLSCSPISGHRSVSWYQQTPGQGLQFLFEYFSETQRNKGNFPGRFSGRQFSNSRSEMNVSTLELGDSALYLCASSLAGHNYGYTFGSGTRLTVV.

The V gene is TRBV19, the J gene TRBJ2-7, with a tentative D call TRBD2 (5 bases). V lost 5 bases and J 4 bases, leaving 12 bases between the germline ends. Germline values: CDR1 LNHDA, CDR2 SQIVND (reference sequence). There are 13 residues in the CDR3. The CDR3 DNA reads TGTGCCAGTAGTCCTAGCCTGAATTACGAGCAGTACTTC. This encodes CASSPSLNYEQYF. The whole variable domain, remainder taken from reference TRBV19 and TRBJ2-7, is DGGITQSPKYLFRKEGQNVTLSCEQNLNHDAMYWYRQDPGQGLRLIYYSQIVNDFQKGDIAEGYSVSREKKESFPLTVTSAQKNPTAFYLCASSPSLNYEQYFGPGTRLTVT.

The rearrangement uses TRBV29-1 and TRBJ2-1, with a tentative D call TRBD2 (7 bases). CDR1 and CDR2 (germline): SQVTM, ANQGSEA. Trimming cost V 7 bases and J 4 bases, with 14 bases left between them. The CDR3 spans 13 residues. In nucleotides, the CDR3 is TGCAGCGCTGAGGGGGGGTTGTACAATGAGCAGTTCTTC. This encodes CSAEGGLYNEQFF.

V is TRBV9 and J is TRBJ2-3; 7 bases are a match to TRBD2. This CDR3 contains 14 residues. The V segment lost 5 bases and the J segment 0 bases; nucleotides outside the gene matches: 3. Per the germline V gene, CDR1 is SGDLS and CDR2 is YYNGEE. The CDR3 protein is CASSGGSSTDTQYF. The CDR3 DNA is TGTGCCAGCAGTGGCGGGAGTAGCACAGATACGCAGTATTTT.

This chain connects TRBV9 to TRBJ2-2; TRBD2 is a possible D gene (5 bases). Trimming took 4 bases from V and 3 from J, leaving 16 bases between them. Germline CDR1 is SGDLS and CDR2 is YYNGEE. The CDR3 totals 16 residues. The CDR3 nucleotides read TGTGCCAGCAGCACCCGGACGGACTGGGACACCGGGGAGCTGTTTTTT. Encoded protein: CASSTRTDWDTGELFF.

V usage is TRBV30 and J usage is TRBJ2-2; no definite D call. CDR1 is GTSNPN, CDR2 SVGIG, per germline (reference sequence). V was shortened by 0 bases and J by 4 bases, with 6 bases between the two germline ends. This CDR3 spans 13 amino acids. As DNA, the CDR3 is TGTGCCTGGAGTGTACTTTCCACCGGGGAGCTGTTTTTT. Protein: CAWSVLSTGELFF.

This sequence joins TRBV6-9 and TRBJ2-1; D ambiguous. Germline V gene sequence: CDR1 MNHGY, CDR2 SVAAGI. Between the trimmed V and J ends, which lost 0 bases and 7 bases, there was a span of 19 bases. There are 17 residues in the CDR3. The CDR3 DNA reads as TGTGCCAGCAGTTATTCAATAGCAAACCTTTTGGCAAATGAGCAGTTCTTC. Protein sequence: CASSYSIANLLANEQFF.

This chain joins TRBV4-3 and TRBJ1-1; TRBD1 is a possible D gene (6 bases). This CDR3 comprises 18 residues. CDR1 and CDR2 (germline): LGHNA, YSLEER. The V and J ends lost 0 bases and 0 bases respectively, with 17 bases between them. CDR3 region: CASSQEEGEGGMNTEAFF. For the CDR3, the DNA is TGCGCCAGCAGCCAAGAAGAGGGGGAGGGGGGTATGAACACTGAAGCTTTCTTT.

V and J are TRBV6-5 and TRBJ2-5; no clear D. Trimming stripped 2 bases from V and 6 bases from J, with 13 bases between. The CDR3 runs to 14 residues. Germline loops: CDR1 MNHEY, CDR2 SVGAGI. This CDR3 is CASSYVGAQKTQYF. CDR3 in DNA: TGTGCCAGCAGTTACGTCGGAGCACAAAAGACCCAGTACTTC.

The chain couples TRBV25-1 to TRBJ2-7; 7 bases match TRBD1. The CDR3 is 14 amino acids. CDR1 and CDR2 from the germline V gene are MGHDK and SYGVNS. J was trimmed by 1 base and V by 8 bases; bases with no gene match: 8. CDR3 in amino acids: CASGSGTESYEQYF. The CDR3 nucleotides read TGTGCCAGCGGCTCCGGGACAGAATCCTACGAGCAGTACTTC.

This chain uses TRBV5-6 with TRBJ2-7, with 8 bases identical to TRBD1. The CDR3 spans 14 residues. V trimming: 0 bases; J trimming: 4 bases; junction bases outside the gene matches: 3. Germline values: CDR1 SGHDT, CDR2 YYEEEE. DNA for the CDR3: TGTGCCAGCAGCTTGGGCAGGGGGCTTTACGAGCAGTACTTC. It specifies CASSLGRGLYEQYF. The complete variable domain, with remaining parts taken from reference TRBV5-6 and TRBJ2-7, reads DAGVTQSPTHLIKTRGQQVTLRCSPKSGHDTVSWYQQALGQGPQFIFQYYEEEERQRGNFPDRFSGHQFPNYSSELNVNALLLGDSALYLCASSLGRGLYEQYFGPGTRLTVT.

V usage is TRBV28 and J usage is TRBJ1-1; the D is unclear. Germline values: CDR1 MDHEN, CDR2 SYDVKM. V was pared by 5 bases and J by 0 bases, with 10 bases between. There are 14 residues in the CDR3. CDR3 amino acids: CASSLMRLNTEAFF. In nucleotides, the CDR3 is TGTGCCAGCAGTCTTATGCGGTTGAACACTGAAGCTTTCTTT.

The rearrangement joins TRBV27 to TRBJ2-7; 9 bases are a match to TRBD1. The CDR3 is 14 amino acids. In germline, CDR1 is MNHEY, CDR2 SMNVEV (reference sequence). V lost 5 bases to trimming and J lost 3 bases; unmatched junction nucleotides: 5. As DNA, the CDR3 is TGTGCCAGCAGTCTTTGGACAGGGGACTACGAGCAGTACTTC. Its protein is CASSLWTGDYEQYF.

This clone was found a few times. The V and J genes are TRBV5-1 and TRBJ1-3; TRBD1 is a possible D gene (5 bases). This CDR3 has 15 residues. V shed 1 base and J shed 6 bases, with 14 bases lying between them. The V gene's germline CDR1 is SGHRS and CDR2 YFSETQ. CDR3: CASSLRQGIENTIYF. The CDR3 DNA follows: TGCGCCAGCAGCTTGAGGCAGGGCATAGAAAACACCATATATTTT.

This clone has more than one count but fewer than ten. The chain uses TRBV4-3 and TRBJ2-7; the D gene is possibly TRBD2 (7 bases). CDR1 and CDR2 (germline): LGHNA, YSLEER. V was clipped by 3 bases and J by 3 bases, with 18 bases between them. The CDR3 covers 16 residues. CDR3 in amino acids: CASSQGAGQFYYEQYF. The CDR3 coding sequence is TGCGCCAGCAGCCAGGGAGCGGGACAATTTTACTACGAGCAGTACTTC.

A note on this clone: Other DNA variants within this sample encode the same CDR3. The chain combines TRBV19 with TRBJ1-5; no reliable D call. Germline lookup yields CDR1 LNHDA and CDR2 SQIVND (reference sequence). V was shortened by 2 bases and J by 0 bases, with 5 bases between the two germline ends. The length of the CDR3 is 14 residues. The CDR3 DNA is TGTGCCAGTAGTATACGAGATAGCAATCAGCCCCAGCATTTT. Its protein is CASSIRDSNQPQHF.

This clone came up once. The CDR3, as DNA: TGTGCCAGCAGTTTAAGAGGGTTTAGAGCTTTCTTT. As protein: CASSLRGFRAFF. The V and J genes are TRBV28 and TRBJ1-1; D unclear. This CDR3 is built from 12 residues. From germline, CDR1 is MDHEN and CDR2 SYDVKM. V was trimmed by 2 bases and J by 10 bases, leaving 11 bases between them.

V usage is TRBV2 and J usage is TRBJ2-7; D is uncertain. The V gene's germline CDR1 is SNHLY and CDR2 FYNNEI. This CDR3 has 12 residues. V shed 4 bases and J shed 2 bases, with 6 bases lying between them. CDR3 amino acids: CASSGVTYEQYF. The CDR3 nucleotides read TGTGCCAGCAGTGGAGTAACCTACGAGCAGTACTTC.

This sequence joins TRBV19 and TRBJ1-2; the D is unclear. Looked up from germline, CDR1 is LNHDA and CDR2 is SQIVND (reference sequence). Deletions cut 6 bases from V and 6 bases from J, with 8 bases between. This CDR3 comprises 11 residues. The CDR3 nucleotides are TGTGCCAGTAGCCCTATCAATGGCTACACCTTC. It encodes CASSPINGYTF.

The CDR3 bases are TGTGCCAGCAGCTTAGCATTCGGGGGCTATGGCTACACCTTC. Residues: CASSLAFGGYGYTF. The J gene is TRBJ1-2, the V gene TRBV7-2; D may be TRBD1 (5 bases). CDR1 and CDR2 from the germline V gene are SGHTA and FQGNSA. The CDR3 loop spans 14 amino acids. V lost 0 bases and J 4 bases, leaving 9 bases between the germline ends.

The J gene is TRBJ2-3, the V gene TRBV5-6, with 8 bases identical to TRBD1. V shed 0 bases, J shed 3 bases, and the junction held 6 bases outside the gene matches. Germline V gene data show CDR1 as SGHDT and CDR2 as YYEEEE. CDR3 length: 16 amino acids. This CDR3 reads CASSLGTGYWTDTQYF. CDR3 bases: TGTGCCAGCAGCTTGGGGACAGGGTATTGGACAGATACGCAGTATTTT.

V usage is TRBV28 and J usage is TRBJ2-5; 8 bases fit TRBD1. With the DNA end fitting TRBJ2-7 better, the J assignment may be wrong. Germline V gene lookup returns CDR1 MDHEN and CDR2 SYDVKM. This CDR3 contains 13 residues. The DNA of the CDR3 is TGTGCCAGCAGTTTGGGGACAGGCTACGAGCAGTACTTC. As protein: CASSLGTGYEQYF.